This T cell receptor beta chain was observed in a study of blood T cell repertoires in COVID-19. Study information: The United States, Italy and Spain were the sources of the acute and convalescent COVID-19 samples. PBMCs, B-cell-depleted T cells, or T cells were the source of the cDNA or gDNA that made up the material.

Authors' analysis steps: The assay estimated nucleated cells by amplifying reference gene primers. TCRdb keeps only in-frame clones here, not all; method: immunoSEQ multiplex PCR. Clone size and the V and J calls come from that table; the DNA yielded D and trimming. The table records approximately 210,000 clones, roughly 82% of them present only once. Trimming took off 5 bases at V and 5 bases at J, with 12 bases between the two ends. Germline loops: CDR1 LNHDA, CDR2 SQIVND (reference sequence). This CDR3 is 14 amino acids long. The receptor's source is a woman between 40 and 50 years old with acute or convalescent COVID-19. Specimen: peripheral blood. The chain recombines TRBV19 with TRBJ2-2, with D maybe TRBD1 (5 bases). CDR3 nucleotides: TGTGCCAGTAGTTGGATCCAGGGTACCGGGGAGCTGTTTTTT. This translates into CASSWIQGTGELFF.